This T cell receptor beta chain was profiled in a study of cytomegalovirus exposure and HLA in healthy donors. TCRdb's table, derived via immunoSEQ multiplex PCR, lists solely in-frame clones and lacks some. Here the sample spans tens of thousands of clones, roughly 85% being singletons. This CDR3 contains 16 residues. Per germline, CDR1 LGHNT and CDR2 FRNRAP. J was trimmed by 0 bases and V by 4 bases; bases with no gene match: 6. Sequences were obtained from PBMCs. The genes are TRBV12-5 and TRBJ2-5, with TRBD1 matching 9 bases. The receptor was derived from a man between 18 and 29 years old in good health and CMV-seropositive. CDR3 nucleotide sequence: TGTGCTAGTGGTTCCCCGGACAGGGGATACCAAGAGACCCAGTACTTC. The encoded protein is CASGSPDRGYQETQYF.